This T cell receptor beta chain was retrieved from a study of early T cells in non-severe SARS-CoV-2 infection. As for the study in general: The sequenced material was bulk RNA from unsorted whole blood, and its chains were unpaired.

The TCR library protocol attached unique molecular identifiers to the individual cDNA molecules. One entry per CDR3 protein, called by TCRdb with MiXCR from the 5' RACE reads. The profile shows tens of thousands of distinct CDR3 sequences, roughly 10% of them singletons. The CDR3 has 15 residues. After removal of 3 bases from V and 2 bases from J, the junction contained 5 bases not matched to a gene. The germline V gene has CDR1 SGHNT and CDR2 YYREEE (reference sequence). This clonotype was counted at least ten times. The chain employs TRBV5-4 and TRBJ2-5; 9 bases match TRBD2. This TCR was sampled from an adult who was a healthcare worker with PCR-confirmed SARS-CoV-2 infection or an uninfected control (not recorded which). Source material: whole blood. CDR3 protein: CASSSTSGTQETQYF. CDR3 DNA sequence: TGTGCCAGCAGCTCGACTAGCGGAACACAAGAGACCCAGTACTTC.